The 10 T cell receptor beta chains below all came from one sample that was sequenced in a study of blood T cell repertoires in COVID-19 (dated by TCRdb to 2020 to 2022). The receptor library was made with the immunoSEQ multiplex PCR assay. TCRdb retrieved this table from immuneACCESS and kept in-frame rearrangements only. Not all clones are present; in checked studies, unresolved V genes account for under half, and no reason is known for the remainder. The sample records over 200,000 clones, about nine tenths of which are singletons. The ten largest make up 2.2% of the sample. Sequenced material: peripheral blood. The origin of the receptors is a man aged 30 to 39 who had recovered from COVID-19.

The rearrangement uses TRBV5-8 and TRBJ2-1; D remains unclear. Looked up from germline, CDR1 is SGHTS and CDR2 is YDEGEE. The CDR3 contains 15 residues. V lost 4 bases and J 2 bases, leaving 13 bases between the germline ends. The CDR3 spells CASSPAAITYNEQFF. The DNA of the CDR3 is TGTGCCAGCAGCCCCGCGGCCATTACCTACAATGAGCAGTTCTTC.

This clone was seen only once. V is TRBV5-1 and J is TRBJ2-3; D might be TRBD1 (6 bases). Germline CDR1 reads SGHRS; CDR2 reads YFSETQ. The CDR3 has 16 amino acids. Trimming pared 5 bases from V and 0 bases from J, leaving 16 bases between. The CDR3 DNA follows: TGCGCCAGCAGGCTTGAAGGTGGGGGCAGCACAGATACGCAGTATTTT. Its translation: CASRLEGGGSTDTQYF.

This clone was counted between two and nine times. This chain connects TRBV18 to TRBJ2-1; 9 nucleotides align to TRBD1. The germline V gene has CDR1 KGHSH and CDR2 LQKENI. V shed 1 base and J 2 bases; nucleotides not matched to a gene: 12. The CDR3 runs 19 residues. CDR3 DNA: TGTGCCAGCTCACCACTCCAACAGGGGGCCAACCCCACCTACAATGAGCAGTTCTTC. It is translated as CASSPLQQGANPTYNEQFF.

The V gene is TRBV5-1, the J gene TRBJ1-2; D is possibly TRBD1 (5 bases). This CDR3 region has 15 residues. Germline CDR1 is SGHRS and CDR2 is YFSETQ. The V gene lost 0 bases and the J gene lost 6 bases, with 15 bases spanning the gap. In DNA form, the CDR3 reads TGCGCCAGCAGCTTGGATGCAGGGTTTCTTGATGGCTACACCTTC. Translation gives CASSLDAGFLDGYTF. Full variable domain (rest looked up from reference TRBV5-1 and TRBJ1-2): KAGVTQTPRYLIKTRGQQVTLSCSPISGHRSVSWYQQTPGQGLQFLFEYFSETQRNKGNFPGRFSGRQFSNSRSEMNVSTLELGDSALYLCASSLDAGFLDGYTFGSGTRLTVV.

The genes are TRBV19 and TRBJ1-4; 11 bases fit TRBD1. Unmatched junction bases numbered 6, after V lost 6 bases and J lost 0 bases. The CDR3 has 17 amino acids. The germline V gene encodes CDR1 LNHDA and CDR2 SQIVND (reference sequence). The CDR3, as DNA: TGTGCCAGTAGGACCGCGGGACAGGGGGCAACTAATGAAAAACTGTTTTTT. Translating it yields CASRTAGQGATNEKLFF.

The rearrangement joins TRBV10-1 to TRBJ2-1, with 9 bases identical to TRBD1. Unmatched junction bases numbered 6, after V lost 6 bases and J lost 3 bases. Germline V gene lookup returns CDR1 WNHNN and CDR2 SYGVQD (reference sequence). This CDR3 is 15 amino acids long. CDR3 in amino acids: CASRRDRAGYNEQFF. The CDR3 DNA is TGCGCCAGCAGAAGGGACAGGGCTGGCTACAATGAGCAGTTCTTC.

In DNA form, the CDR3 reads TGTGCCTGGGGTCAAGAGCCGTCCGAAGCTTTCTTT. This gives the protein CAWGQEPSEAFF. J is TRBJ1-1 and V is TRBV30; D is unresolved. V was trimmed by 5 bases and J by 8 bases, leaving 15 bases between them. This CDR3 is built from 12 residues. In germline, CDR1 is GTSNPN, CDR2 SVGIG (reference sequence).

With regard to this clone: The same CDR3 also results from other DNA sequences found in this sample. J is TRBJ2-1 and V is TRBV3-1 (or the pseudogene TRBV3-2); 8 nucleotides align to TRBD2. The CDR3 consists of 15 residues. V lost 1 base and J lost 6; bases outside the gene matches: 5. Germline lookup yields CDR1 LGHDT and CDR2 YNNKEL (reference sequence). CDR3: CASSQGRGVLNEQFF. CDR3 nucleotide sequence: TGTGCCAGCAGCCAAGGGCGGGGGGTACTCAATGAGCAGTTCTTC.

This chain links TRBV27 with TRBJ2-7, with TRBD2 identical over 7 bases. Germline V CDR1 and CDR2: MNHEY, SMNVEV (reference sequence). V lost 4 bases to trimming and J lost 3 bases; unmatched junction nucleotides: 9. This CDR3 has 15 residues. The DNA of the CDR3 is TGTGCCAGCAGTTCTACCCTCGGACTAGACTACGAGCAGTACTTC. It specifies CASSSTLGLDYEQYF.

The genes are TRBV5-4 and TRBJ2-5, with 10 bases fitting TRBD2. Germline V lookup: CDR1 SGHNT, CDR2 YYREEE (reference sequence). The V gene end was trimmed by 6 bases and the J gene end by 5 bases; junction bases not matched to a gene: 22. The CDR3 has 19 amino acids. The DNA of the CDR3 is TGTGCCAGCACTAGAGGTTTGACTAGCGGGCGCCTCGCCGGGGAGACCCAGTACTTC. Amino acid sequence: CASTRGLTSGRLAGETQYF.